This TCR beta chain was captured in a study of blood T cell repertoires in COVID-19. Turning to the study itself: Whether acute or convalescent, the COVID-19 samples came from the United States, Italy and Spain. Sources were T cells, B-cell-depleted T cells, or PBMCs; the material itself was cDNA or gDNA.

V lost 5 bases and J lost 6, with 8 bases in between. The CDR3 covers 13 residues. From germline, CDR1 is MDHEN and CDR2 SYDVKM. How the authors handled the data: Using reference gene primer amplification, nucleated cell counts were estimated. Method: immunoSEQ multiplex PCR; TCRdb's copy keeps in-frame clones and lacks some. V, J and clone size are taken as reported in that table, and D and trimming were inferred from the DNA itself. The sample yields more than 150,000 clones, more than 90% seen once. The chain recombines TRBV28 with TRBJ1-6; D is undetermined. Sequencing input: peripheral blood. This sequence was found in a man between 45 and 60 years old with acute or convalescent COVID-19. The CDR3 bases are TGTGCCAGCAGTCCTCCCCCTAATTCACCCCTCCACTTT. This sequence encodes CASSPPPNSPLHF.